This paragraph reports one TCR beta chain. Antigen: not known. The data stem from a study of beta chain features in type 1 diabetes. The study's findings and limits: Diminished insertions and augmented deletions at VDJ junctions characterized type 1 diabetes patients.

Markers CD45RO/CCR7/CD25/CD127/CD95/CD27 served to sort CD4+ naive, central memory, regulatory and stem cell-like memory cells. Germline V gene sequence: CDR1 MDHEN, CDR2 SYDVKM. With V trimmed by 5 bases and J by 0 bases, 1 base remained unmatched. The CDR3 is made up of 15 amino acids. What was sequenced were expressed TCRB transcripts, since all of the isolated RNA had been reverse transcribed. TCRdb keeps only in-frame clones here, not all; method: immunoSEQ multiplex PCR. Of 240,000 or so clones in the sample, 25% to 30% are singletons; the top ten hold 3.5% to 4.5%. The TCR originated in a man younger than 45 in good health. The sample taken for sequencing was central memory CD4+ T cells from blood. The chain joins TRBV28 to TRBJ2-2, with TRBD2 matching over 9 bases. CDR3 protein: CASSLAGTNTGELFF. The CDR3 DNA follows: TGTGCCAGCAGTCTAGCGGGAACGAACACCGGGGAGCTGTTTTTT.